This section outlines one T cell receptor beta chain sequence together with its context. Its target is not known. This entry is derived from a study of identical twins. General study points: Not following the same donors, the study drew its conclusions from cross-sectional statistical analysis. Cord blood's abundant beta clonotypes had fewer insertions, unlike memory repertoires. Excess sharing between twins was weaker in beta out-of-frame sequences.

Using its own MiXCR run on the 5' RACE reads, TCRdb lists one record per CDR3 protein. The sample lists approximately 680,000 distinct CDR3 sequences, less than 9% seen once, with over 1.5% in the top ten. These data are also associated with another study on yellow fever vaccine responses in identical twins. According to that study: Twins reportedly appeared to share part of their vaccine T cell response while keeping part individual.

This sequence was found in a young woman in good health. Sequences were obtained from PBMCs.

The CDR3 sequence is CASSFMAGESDTQYF. The CDR3 nucleotides are TGCGCCAGCAGCTTCATGGCGGGAGAATCTGATACGCAGTATTTT. J is TRBJ2-3 and V is TRBV5-1; 7 bases line up with TRBD2. Germline V gene sequence: CDR1 SGHRS, CDR2 YFSETQ. This CDR3 comprises 15 residues. J was trimmed by 6 bases and V by 2 bases; bases with no gene match: 9.